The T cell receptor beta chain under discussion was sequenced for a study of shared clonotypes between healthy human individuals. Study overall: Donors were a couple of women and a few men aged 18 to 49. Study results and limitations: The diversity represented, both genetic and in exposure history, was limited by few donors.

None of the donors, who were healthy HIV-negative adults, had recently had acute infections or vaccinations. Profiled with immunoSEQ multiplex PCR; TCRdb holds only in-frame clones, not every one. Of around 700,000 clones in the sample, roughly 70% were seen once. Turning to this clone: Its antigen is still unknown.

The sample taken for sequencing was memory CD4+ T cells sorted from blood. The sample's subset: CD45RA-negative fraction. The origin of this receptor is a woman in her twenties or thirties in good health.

In DNA form, the CDR3 reads TGTGCCAGCAGCTTGTTCACAGGCTACTACGAGCAGTACTTC. It is translated as CASSLFTGYYEQYF. The chain employs TRBV7-9 and TRBJ2-7; D might be TRBD1 (5 bases). V was cut by 3 bases and J by 3 bases, with 12 bases left in between. Germline CDR1 SEHNR, CDR2 FQNEAQ (reference sequence). The length of the CDR3 is 14 residues.